Sequencing of this T cell receptor beta chain was carried out in a study of CD8+ T cells in alopecia areata. Study-level results: Unlike in mice, where it was clearer, TCR sharing across patients was less clear, possibly HLA-related. Across lesional scalp, and particularly alopecia totalis/universalis, clonality surpassed that of normal scalp.

This clone was counted only a few times. Its specificity is unknown. PBMCs were stained for CD3, CD4 and CD8, and CD4+ and CD8+ T cells were sorted. The authors extracted RNA and reverse transcribed it into cDNA as the sequencing template. Data came from immunoSEQ multiplex PCR; TCRdb stores just in-frame clones and leaves some out. The table shows about 110,000 clones, with roughly 64% occurring only once. This CDR3 spans 16 amino acids. This clonotype was sampled from a human donor in good health. The V and J genes are TRBV21-1 and TRBJ2-3. TRBV21-1 is tagged as a pseudogene. The sequencing sample was made of CD8+ T cells sorted from blood. The CDR3: CASSTRGGFSTDTQYF. CDR3 nucleotides: TGTGCCAGCAGCACCAGGGGGGGGTTTAGCACAGATACGCAGTATTTT.